A single sample gave rise to the 22 T cell receptor beta chains below, sequenced in a study of T cells expressing NK-cell markers. TCRdb derives one entry per CDR3 protein from the 5' RACE reads, leaving out DNA. This listing includes about 460,000 distinct CDR3 sequences. Material: blood T cells: a sorted CD56 or NKG2C T cell subset, CD4+ or CD8+ T cells, or bulk PBMC T cells (not recorded which). These receptors were collected from a woman aged 50 to 60 in good health.

This sequence joins TRBV29-1 and TRBJ2-3; no DNA is available, so the TRBD1 call from TCRdb remains unchecked. CDR3 length: 12 amino acids. Germline V gene sequence: CDR1 SQVTM, CDR2 ANQGSEA. The chain's CDR3 is CSAQGRGDTQYF.

This rearrangement joins TRBV19 to TRBJ2-1; TCRdb's D call of TRBD1 is untestable without DNA. CDR1 is LNHDA, CDR2 SQIVND, per germline (reference sequence). The CDR3 contains 14 residues. CDR3: CASSISPPGQVQFF.

This chain connects TRBV9 to TRBJ2-5. The CDR3 is 15 amino acids. From germline, CDR1 is SGDLS and CDR2 YYNGEE. CDR3: CASSVGPNSQETQYF. Full variable domain (rest looked up from reference TRBV9 and TRBJ2-5): DSGVTQTPKHLITATGQRVTLRCSPRSGDLSVYWYQQSLDQGLQFLIQYYNGEERAKGNILERFSAQQFPDLHSELNLSSLELGDSALYFCASSVGPNSQETQYFGPGTRLLVL.

The CDR3 spells CASTSGTSLKRAGELFF. V usage is TRBV6-5 and J usage is TRBJ2-2; TCRdb picks TRBD2, but there is no DNA to check that call. The CDR3 totals 17 residues. Germline lookup yields CDR1 MNHEY and CDR2 SVGAGI.

This chain connects TRBV11-1 to TRBJ2-1; no DNA is available, so the TRBD2 call from TCRdb remains unchecked. Per germline, CDR1 SGHAT and CDR2 FQDESV (reference sequence). The CDR3 spans 16 residues. The CDR3 region is CASSLVALAGGDEQFF. Drawing the rest from reference TRBV11-1 and TRBJ2-1, the complete variable domain is EAEVAQSPRYKITEKSQAVAFWCDPISGHATLYWYRQILGQGPELLVQFQDESVVDDSQLPKDRFSAERLKGVDSTLKIQPAELGDSAMYLCASSLVALAGGDEQFFGPGTRLTVL.

The chain joins TRBV24-1 to TRBJ1-5; TCRdb's D call of TRBD1 is untestable without DNA. Germline assignment: CDR1 KGHDR and CDR2 SFDVKD. This CDR3 comprises 15 residues. The CDR3 spells CATSASRQGMQPQHF.

V and J are TRBV20-1 and TRBJ2-4. CDR3 size: 15 residues. Germline CDR1 DFQATT, CDR2 SNEGSKA (reference sequence). CDR3 sequence: CSAASLTPAKNIQYF.

V is TRBV6-1 and J is TRBJ1-2; the D gene TCRdb calls, TRBD1, cannot be checked with no DNA. This CDR3 is 13 amino acids long. The germline V gene encodes CDR1 MNHNS and CDR2 SASEGT. The CDR3 reads CASSVGTGTSYTF.

The rearrangement joins TRBV10-2 to TRBJ2-2; TCRdb indicates TRBD2, and absent DNA this call remains unverified. Per germline, CDR1 WSHSY and CDR2 SAAADI. CDR3 length: 17 residues. CDR3 sequence reads: CASSESGLAVNTGELFF.

The chain employs TRBV9 and TRBJ2-5; the D call of TRBD2 rests on TCRdb alone, since no DNA is present to check it. The CDR3 has 15 residues. CDR1 is SGDLS and CDR2 is YYNGEE in the germline V gene. The CDR3 is CASSVEGLAPGTQYF.

V and J are TRBV18 and TRBJ2-3. Germline CDR1 and CDR2: KGHSH and LQKENI. CDR3 size: 15 residues. The CDR3 protein is CASSPGQGSADTQYF.

The chain employs TRBV6-6 and TRBJ2-1. Germline V gene lookup returns CDR1 MNHNY and CDR2 SVGAGI (reference sequence). The CDR3 contains 14 residues. CDR3 in amino acids: CASSQFSFVNEQFF.

The chain recombines TRBV30 with TRBJ2-2; the TCRdb call, TRBD1, lacks DNA for checking. The germline CDR1 and CDR2 sequences are GTSNPN and SVGIG (reference sequence). The CDR3 covers 13 residues. The CDR3 sequence: CAWKSQGGGELFF. The complete variable domain, with remaining parts taken from reference TRBV30 and TRBJ2-2, reads SQTIHQWPATLVQPVGSPLSLECTVEGTSNPNLYWYRQAAGRGLQLLFYSVGIGQISSEVPQNLSASRPQDRQFILSSKKLLLSDSGFYLCAWKSQGGGELFFGEGSRLTVL.

The gene calls are TRBV12-3 or TRBV12-4 and TRBJ1-1; TCRdb designates TRBD1, a call that cannot be tested without DNA. The CDR3 spans 13 residues. CDR3: CASSYSRDSRAFF.

CDR3 protein: CATSRDRGALETQYF. The rearrangement uses TRBV15 and TRBJ2-5; TCRdb's D gene call, TRBD1, goes unchecked for lack of DNA. The germline V gene encodes CDR1 LNHNV and CDR2 YYDKDF (reference sequence). CDR3 size: 15 residues.

V usage is TRBV5-1 and J usage is TRBJ2-2; with no DNA, the TCRdb D assignment of TRBD2 cannot be verified. CDR3 length: 17 amino acids. Germline CDR1 reads SGHRS; CDR2 reads YFSETQ. CDR3 residues: CASSETSGAGNTGELFF.

This chain links TRBV27 with TRBJ1-2; TCRdb's D call of TRBD1 is untestable without DNA. This CDR3 is 14 amino acids long. Germline assignment: CDR1 MNHEY and CDR2 SMNVEV (reference sequence). CDR3 region: CASRPGQVSWGYTF.

The rearrangement uses TRBV7-9 and TRBJ2-1; the TCRdb D gene call, TRBD2, has no DNA to confirm it. CDR3 size: 13 residues. Per the germline V gene, CDR1 is SEHNR and CDR2 is FQNEAQ (reference sequence). The CDR3 spells CASSLASGGREFF.

The chain carries TRBV5-1 and TRBJ2-1; TCRdb gives TRBD2 as the D gene, but with no DNA this cannot be confirmed. In germline, CDR1 is SGHRS, CDR2 YFSETQ. This CDR3 region has 16 residues. CDR3 amino acids: CASSLRPAGGYNEQFF.

The chain carries TRBV10-3 and TRBJ2-3; TCRdb proposes TRBD1, but this gene call is untestable without DNA. Germline V CDR1 and CDR2: ENHRY, SYGVKD. This CDR3 spans 14 amino acids. CDR3 loop: CAIRGGKGTDTQYF.

The V and J genes are TRBV7-2 and TRBJ2-4; the TCRdb D gene call, TRBD2, has no DNA to confirm it. Germline assignment: CDR1 SGHTA and CDR2 FQGNSA. CDR3 length: 16 residues. The chain's CDR3 is CASSLSRTAGANIQYF.

The CDR3 loop is CASSVEGGRGEYEQFF. V is TRBV9 and J is TRBJ2-1; TCRdb lists TRBD2, though no DNA is available to test this call. The CDR3 is made up of 16 amino acids. Germline CDR1 is SGDLS and CDR2 is YYNGEE.